What follows describes a single TCR beta chain. Its target is unknown. Trimming removed 3 bases at V and 8 bases at J, with 16 bases between. In germline, CDR1 is MNHEY, CDR2 SMNVEV (reference sequence). The CDR3 extends over 14 amino acids. Generated by immunoSEQ multiplex PCR, the TCRdb table keeps only in-frame clones and is missing some. The profile shows tens of thousands of clones, roughly 88% of them singletons. This entry is derived from a study of T cells in localized non-small cell lung cancer. Study conclusions and caveats: The study detected a median around 50 of the top 100 tumor clones in adjacent lung. Because researchers sequenced only one region of the tumor, heterogeneity is still possible. Longer overall survival associated with higher blood T cell density; shorter survival with higher adjacent-lung clonality. It was uninvolved adjacent lung that showed the highest T cell clonality, exceeding tumor.

The receptor comes from a woman aged 40-75 years with stage I lung adenocarcinoma. The sample was peripheral blood, taken before any cancer treatment. The chain combines TRBV27 with TRBJ1-2, with D possibly being TRBD1 (5 bases). The CDR3 DNA sequence: TGTGCCAGCAGTTTCACGACAGCGGCGGGAGGCTACACCTTC. This encodes CASSFTTAAGGYTF.